These T cell receptor beta chains were read from a single sample in a study of T cell changes during pregnancy in multiple sclerosis. The protocol was immunoSEQ multiplex PCR, while the TCRdb copy is restricted to in-frame clones and leaves out a portion. The sample has around 39,000 clones; around nine tenths are singletons. The sequencing used CD8+ T cells from peripheral blood mononuclear cells, collected in the first trimester of pregnancy. The receptors originated from a female donor with multiple sclerosis, enrolled in a pregnancy study. CDR3s include the opening cysteine and the closing phenylalanine or tryptophan. The D gene is left open where the match is weak. Only some rows state a clone size, as once, few, many or a class for expanded clones.

D gene: .
J gene: TRBJ1-6
clone size: .
V gene: TRBV19
CDR3 protein: CASSISGNSPLHF
CDR3 DNA: TGTGCCAGTAGTATATCGGGGAATTCACCCCTCCACTTT

D gene: .
J gene: TRBJ2-7
clone size: .
V gene: TRBV29-1
CDR3 protein: CSVGDSYEQYF
CDR3 DNA: TGCAGCGTCGGGGACTCCTACGAGCAGTACTTC

D gene: TRBD1
J gene: TRBJ1-2
clone size: .
V gene: TRBV7-9
CDR3 protein: CASSLDRGDISYGYTF
CDR3 DNA: TGTGCCAGCAGCTTGGACAGGGGGGATATTAGCTATGGCTACACCTTC

D gene: .
J gene: TRBJ2-1
clone size: .
V gene: TRBV9
CDR3 protein: CASSGGSMTYNEQFF
CDR3 DNA: TGTGCCAGCAGCGGAGGCTCGATGACCTACAATGAGCAGTTCTTC

D gene: .
J gene: TRBJ1-1
clone size: .
V gene: TRBV4-1
CDR3 protein: CASSQPGQMTEAFF
CDR3 DNA: TGCGCCAGCAGCCAACCCGGACAGATGACTGAAGCTTTCTTT

D gene: .
J gene: TRBJ2-1
clone size: .
V gene: TRBV7-2
CDR3 protein: CASSLEWGLRNEQFF
CDR3 DNA: TGTGCCAGCAGCTTAGAGTGGGGGCTGAGGAATGAGCAGTTCTTC

D gene: .
J gene: TRBJ2-7
clone size: .
V gene: TRBV13
CDR3 protein: CASCVGRSYEQYF
CDR3 DNA: TGTGCCAGCTGCGTAGGGAGGTCCTACGAGCAGTACTTC

D gene: TRBD2
J gene: TRBJ2-3
clone size: .
V gene: TRBV7-6
CDR3 protein: CASRLGARTSGSPSTDTQYF
CDR3 DNA: TGTGCCAGCAGGTTAGGTGCCCGGACTAGCGGTTCCCCTAGCACAGATACGCAGTATTTT

D gene: TRBD1
J gene: TRBJ1-1
clone size: once
V gene: TRBV5-1
CDR3 protein: CASSLGVTGGSREAFF
CDR3 DNA: TGCGCCAGCAGCTTGGGGGTTACAGGGGGCTCACGGGAAGCTTTCTTT

D gene: .
J gene: TRBJ2-1
clone size: .
V gene: TRBV9
CDR3 protein: CASGGDREQFF
CDR3 DNA: TGTGCCAGCGGAGGGGATCGTGAGCAGTTCTTC

D gene: TRBD1
J gene: TRBJ2-7
clone size: .
V gene: TRBV6-5
CDR3 protein: CASSYGTGDYEQYF
CDR3 DNA: TGTGCCAGCAGTTACGGGACAGGGGACTACGAGCAGTACTTC

D gene: .
J gene: TRBJ2-3
clone size: .
V gene: TRBV6-6
CDR3 protein: CASSALDSTDTQYF
CDR3 DNA: TGTGCCAGCAGTGCGCTAGACAGCACAGATACGCAGTATTTT

D gene: .
J gene: TRBJ1-2
clone size: .
V gene: TRBV19
CDR3 protein: CASTPGYGYTF
CDR3 DNA: TGTGCCAGTACCCCGGGCTATGGCTACACCTTC

D gene: .
J gene: TRBJ1-3
clone size: .
V gene: TRBV28
CDR3 protein: CASSSPGRQGNTIYF
CDR3 DNA: TGTGCCAGCAGTTCCCCGGGACGCCAGGGGAACACCATATATTTT

D gene: TRBD1
J gene: TRBJ2-7
clone size: .
V gene: TRBV29-1
CDR3 protein: CSVRTGESYEQYF
CDR3 DNA: TGCAGCGTGCGGACAGGGGAATCCTACGAGCAGTACTTC

D gene: TRBD2
J gene: TRBJ2-1
clone size: .
V gene: TRBV27
CDR3 protein: CASSGLAGGPSSYNEQFF
CDR3 DNA: TGTGCCAGCAGCGGACTAGCGGGGGGACCCAGCTCCTACAATGAGCAGTTCTTC

D gene: TRBD1
J gene: TRBJ2-1
clone size: .
V gene: TRBV5-6
CDR3 protein: CASSHGTASYNEQFF
CDR3 DNA: TGTGCCAGCAGCCACGGGACAGCCTCCTACAATGAGCAGTTCTTC

D gene: TRBD1
J gene: TRBJ1-2
clone size: few
V gene: TRBV19
CDR3 protein: CASSPGTGADYGYTF
CDR3 DNA: TGTGCCAGTAGTCCAGGGACAGGGGCCGACTATGGCTACACCTTC

D gene: TRBD2
J gene: TRBJ2-5
clone size: once
V gene: TRBV11-2
CDR3 protein: CASSETSGGLETQYF
CDR3 DNA: TGTGCCAGCAGCGAAACTAGCGGGGGGTTAGAGACCCAGTACTTC

D gene: .
J gene: TRBJ1-2
clone size: .
V gene: TRBV4-3
CDR3 protein: CASSQDPAELYGYTF
CDR3 DNA: TGCGCCAGCAGCCAAGATCCAGCGGAGCTTTATGGCTACACCTTC

D gene: .
J gene: TRBJ1-1
clone size: .
V gene: TRBV9
CDR3 protein: CASSETGGQTEAFF
CDR3 DNA: TGTGCCAGCAGTGAGACAGGTGGTCAGACTGAAGCTTTCTTT

D gene: .
J gene: TRBJ1-2
clone size: .
V gene: TRBV11-2
CDR3 protein: CASSLGTGRDYGYTF
CDR3 DNA: TGTGCCAGCAGCTTAGGAACAGGGAGGGACTATGGCTACACCTTC

D gene: .
J gene: TRBJ2-3
clone size: .
V gene: TRBV6-4
CDR3 protein: CASSEQSGSTDTQYF
CDR3 DNA: TGTGCCAGCAGTGAGCAGAGCGGGAGCACAGATACGCAGTATTTT

D gene: TRBD2
J gene: TRBJ2-7
clone size: .
V gene: TRBV6-6
CDR3 protein: CASSWTSGVGEQYF
CDR3 DNA: TGTGCCAGCAGTTGGACTAGCGGGGTAGGCGAGCAGTACTTC

D gene: .
J gene: TRBJ1-1
clone size: .
V gene: TRBV7-8
CDR3 protein: CASSLASEGPGTEAFF
CDR3 DNA: TGTGCCAGCAGCTTAGCCTCGGAGGGGCCGGGTACTGAAGCTTTCTTT

D gene: TRBD2
J gene: TRBJ2-3
clone size: .
V gene: TRBV7-9
CDR3 protein: CASRLGTSGPTDTQYF
CDR3 DNA: TGTGCCAGTCGGTTGGGGACTAGCGGCCCTACAGATACGCAGTATTTT

D gene: .
J gene: TRBJ1-1
clone size: .
V gene: TRBV9
CDR3 protein: CASSVGVGQPNTEAFF
CDR3 DNA: TGTGCCAGCAGCGTAGGGGTTGGACAGCCAAACACTGAAGCTTTCTTT

D gene: TRBD2
J gene: TRBJ2-4
clone size: .
V gene: TRBV2
CDR3 protein: CASYRTSGGENIQYF
CDR3 DNA: TGTGCCAGTTATAGGACTAGCGGGGGGGAGAACATTCAGTACTTC

D gene: TRBD2
J gene: TRBJ2-1
clone size: .
V gene: TRBV6-4
CDR3 protein: CASSRATSGEQFF
CDR3 DNA: TGTGCCAGCAGTCGAGCGACTAGCGGGGAGCAGTTCTTC

D gene: TRBD1
J gene: TRBJ1-1
clone size: .
V gene: TRBV27
CDR3 protein: CASSLMAGGTEAFF
CDR3 DNA: TGTGCCAGCAGTTTAATGGCAGGGGGCACTGAAGCTTTCTTT

D gene: .
J gene: TRBJ1-1
clone size: .
V gene: TRBV5-6
CDR3 protein: CASSLLTGFTNTEAFF
CDR3 DNA: TGTGCCAGCAGCTTGCTTACAGGGTTTACGAACACTGAAGCTTTCTTT

D gene: TRBD2
J gene: TRBJ2-3
clone size: .
V gene: TRBV7-6
CDR3 protein: CASSSSGGAADTQYF
CDR3 DNA: TGTGCCAGCAGTTCTAGCGGGGGGGCCGCAGATACGCAGTATTTT

D gene: .
J gene: TRBJ1-5
clone size: .
V gene: TRBV7-9
CDR3 protein: CASSLIRGGGTNDQPQHF
CDR3 DNA: TGTGCCAGCAGCTTGATAAGGGGAGGGGGTACGAATGATCAGCCCCAGCATTTT

D gene: TRBD1
J gene: TRBJ2-3
clone size: .
V gene: TRBV5-6
CDR3 protein: CASSLWDRGPDTQYF
CDR3 DNA: TGTGCCAGCAGCTTGTGGGACAGGGGCCCAGATACGCAGTATTTT

D gene: TRBD1
J gene: TRBJ1-5
clone size: medium-sized
V gene: TRBV15
CDR3 protein: CATAPDRGYQPQHF
CDR3 DNA: TGTGCCACCGCCCCGGACAGGGGTTATCAGCCCCAGCATTTT

D gene: TRBD2
J gene: TRBJ2-7
clone size: once
V gene: TRBV5-1
CDR3 protein: CASSTGLAGGPGEQYF
CDR3 DNA: TGCGCCAGCAGTACGGGACTAGCGGGGGGGCCGGGGGAGCAGTACTTC

D gene: TRBD1
J gene: TRBJ2-1
clone size: .
V gene: TRBV7-8
CDR3 protein: CASSADGQAYNEQFF
CDR3 DNA: TGTGCCAGCAGCGCAGACGGACAGGCTTACAATGAGCAGTTCTTC

D gene: .
J gene: TRBJ1-2
clone size: .
V gene: TRBV6-1
CDR3 protein: CASSEGWAGYGYTF
CDR3 DNA: TGTGCCAGCAGTGAAGGTTGGGCAGGCTATGGCTACACCTTC

D gene: .
J gene: TRBJ2-5
clone size: .
V gene: TRBV6-1
CDR3 protein: CASSELSGNQETQYF
CDR3 DNA: TGTGCCAGCAGTGAATTGTCAGGGAACCAAGAGACCCAGTACTTC

D gene: TRBD2
J gene: TRBJ2-3
clone size: .
V gene: TRBV5-6
CDR3 protein: CASSLLRGRGDTQYF
CDR3 DNA: TGTGCCAGCAGCCTCCTGCGGGGGAGGGGAGATACGCAGTATTTT

D gene: TRBD2
J gene: TRBJ2-1
clone size: .
V gene: TRBV6-4
CDR3 protein: CASSAVAGGAGEQFF
CDR3 DNA: TGTGCCAGCAGTGCGGTAGCGGGGGGGGCCGGTGAGCAGTTCTTC

D gene: TRBD2
J gene: TRBJ2-7
clone size: .
V gene: TRBV6-5
CDR3 protein: CATYGRTYEQYF
CDR3 DNA: TGTGCCACCTACGGGAGGACCTACGAGCAGTACTTC

D gene: TRBD1
J gene: TRBJ2-3
clone size: .
V gene: TRBV27
CDR3 protein: CASSLSDRGGTDTQYF
CDR3 DNA: TGTGCCAGCAGTTTATCCGACAGGGGAGGCACGGATACGCAGTATTTT

D gene: .
J gene: TRBJ1-2
clone size: .
V gene: TRBV6-5
CDR3 protein: CASSYSPGDGYTF
CDR3 DNA: TGTGCCAGCAGTTACTCGCCAGGGGATGGCTACACCTTC

D gene: .
J gene: TRBJ2-1
clone size: .
V gene: TRBV9
CDR3 protein: CASSAFRTNNEQFF
CDR3 DNA: TGTGCCAGCAGCGCGTTCCGCACTAACAATGAGCAGTTCTTC

D gene: TRBD2
J gene: TRBJ2-5
clone size: once
V gene: TRBV9
CDR3 protein: CASSGRGGPLETQYF
CDR3 DNA: TGTGCCAGCAGCGGACGGGGGGGGCCCCTAGAGACCCAGTACTTC

D gene: .
J gene: TRBJ2-2
clone size: .
V gene: TRBV11-3
CDR3 protein: CASSLGVEGLSTGELFF
CDR3 DNA: TGTGCCAGCAGCTTAGGTGTGGAGGGGTTGAGCACCGGGGAGCTGTTTTTT

D gene: .
J gene: TRBJ1-2
clone size: .
V gene: TRBV15
CDR3 protein: CATRGISGGNYGYTF
CDR3 DNA: TGTGCCACCAGGGGGATTTCGGGAGGGAACTATGGCTACACCTTC

D gene: TRBD2
J gene: TRBJ2-3
clone size: once
V gene: TRBV7-3
CDR3 protein: CASSLSGDTQYF
CDR3 DNA: TGTGCCAGCAGCCTTAGCGGGGATACGCAGTATTTT

D gene: TRBD2
J gene: TRBJ2-1
clone size: .
V gene: TRBV11-2
CDR3 protein: CASSSGTSGREFSYNEQFF
CDR3 DNA: TGTGCCAGCAGCTCCGGGACTAGCGGGCGCGAGTTCTCCTACAATGAGCAGTTCTTC

D gene: .
J gene: TRBJ2-2
clone size: .
V gene: TRBV10-3
CDR3 protein: CAIRAGGRGSGELFF
CDR3 DNA: TGTGCCATCAGGGCGGGCGGCAGGGGTTCCGGGGAGCTGTTTTTT

D gene: .
J gene: TRBJ2-7
clone size: .
V gene: TRBV2
CDR3 protein: CASERSREQYF
CDR3 DNA: TGTGCCAGCGAGAGATCTCGCGAGCAGTACTTC

D gene: TRBD2
J gene: TRBJ2-1
clone size: .
V gene: TRBV7-6
CDR3 protein: CASSLGGGKNEQFF
CDR3 DNA: TGTGCCAGCAGCTTAGGCGGGGGAAAAAATGAGCAGTTCTTC

D gene: TRBD1
J gene: TRBJ1-2
clone size: .
V gene: TRBV5-6
CDR3 protein: CASSPDRGRPTTKNYGYTF
CDR3 DNA: TGTGCCAGCAGCCCGGACAGGGGCCGACCCACTACGAAAAACTATGGCTACACCTTC

D gene: .
J gene: TRBJ1-1
clone size: .
V gene: TRBV7-6
CDR3 protein: CASRTLAGSVPNTEAFF
CDR3 DNA: TGTGCCAGCAGAACCCTGGCGGGTTCGGTGCCTAACACTGAAGCTTTCTTT

D gene: TRBD2
J gene: TRBJ2-1
clone size: .
V gene: TRBV18
CDR3 protein: CASFTAAGGLNEQFF
CDR3 DNA: TGTGCCAGCTTCACAGCAGCGGGGGGGCTCAATGAGCAGTTCTTC

D gene: TRBD1
J gene: TRBJ1-6
clone size: .
V gene: TRBV6-5
CDR3 protein: CASSPTGENSPLHF
CDR3 DNA: TGTGCCAGCAGTCCAACAGGGGAAAATTCACCCCTCCACTTT

D gene: TRBD2
J gene: TRBJ2-1
clone size: .
V gene: TRBV13
CDR3 protein: CASSLGGGGSYNEQFF
CDR3 DNA: TGTGCCAGCAGCTTAGGGGGCGGGGGCTCCTACAATGAGCAGTTCTTC

D gene: .
J gene: TRBJ1-5
clone size: once
V gene: TRBV6-6
CDR3 protein: CASSYPKDDNNQPQHF
CDR3 DNA: TGTGCCAGCAGTTACCCCAAAGACGACAACAATCAGCCCCAGCATTTT